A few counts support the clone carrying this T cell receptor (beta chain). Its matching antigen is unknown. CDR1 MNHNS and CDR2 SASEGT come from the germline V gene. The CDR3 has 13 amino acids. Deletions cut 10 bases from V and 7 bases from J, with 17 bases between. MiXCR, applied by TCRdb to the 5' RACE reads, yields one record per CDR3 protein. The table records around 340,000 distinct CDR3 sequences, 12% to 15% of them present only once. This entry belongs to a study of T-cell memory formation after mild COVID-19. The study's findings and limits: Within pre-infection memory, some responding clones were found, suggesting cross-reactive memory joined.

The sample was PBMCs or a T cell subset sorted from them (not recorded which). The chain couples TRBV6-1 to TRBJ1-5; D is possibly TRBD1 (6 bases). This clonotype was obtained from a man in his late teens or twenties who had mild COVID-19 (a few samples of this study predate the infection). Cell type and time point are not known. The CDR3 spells CATDRTGSQPQHF. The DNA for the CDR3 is TGTGCCACCGATCGTACAGGGTCCCAGCCCCAGCATTTT.